A single sample gave rise to the 12 T cell receptor beta chains below, sequenced in a study of CD4 T cells in relation to SARS-CoV-2 and coronaviruses. The protocol was immunoSEQ multiplex PCR, while the TCRdb copy is restricted to in-frame clones and leaves out a portion. This table has some 16,000 clones, roughly 80% appearing once. Unexposed donor CD4+ T cells date from about 2011-2018, before the COVID-19 pandemic. After about ten days of culture, CD4+ T cells were isolated. These receptors are not linked to any known antigen. Sequenced: CD4+ T cells from PBMCs, cultured in vitro. These receptors all stem from a human donor in good health.

This clone is medium-sized within its sample. DNA for the CDR3: TGTGCCAGCAGATTAGGACTAGCCGGGGAGCTGTTTTTT. Its protein is CASRLGLAGELFF. The chain recombines TRBV6-5 with TRBJ2-2; 7 bases fit TRBD2. Germline V lookup: CDR1 MNHEY, CDR2 SVGAGI. With V trimmed by 6 bases and J by 6 bases, 4 bases remained unmatched. The CDR3 spans 13 residues.

The gene calls are TRBV5-1 and TRBJ2-1; weak D call: TRBD2 (6 bases). V was trimmed by 5 bases and J by 0 bases, leaving 12 bases between them. CDR3 length equals 15 residues. The germline V gene has CDR1 SGHRS and CDR2 YFSETQ. This CDR3 is CASRPTSRSYNEQFF. Here the CDR3 DNA reads TGCGCCAGCAGACCAACTAGCCGCTCCTACAATGAGCAGTTCTTC. Supplemented by reference TRBV5-1 and TRBJ2-1, the full variable domain reads KAGVTQTPRYLIKTRGQQVTLSCSPISGHRSVSWYQQTPGQGLQFLFEYFSETQRNKGNFPGRFSGRQFSNSRSEMNVSTLELGDSALYLCASRPTSRSYNEQFFGPGTRLTVL.

The chain employs TRBV3-1 (or the pseudogene TRBV3-2) and TRBJ1-1; 8 nucleotides align to TRBD1. The CDR3 is 12 residues long. The V segment lost 4 bases and the J segment 7 bases; nucleotides outside the gene matches: 2. Germline values: CDR1 LGHDT, CDR2 YNNKEL (reference sequence). The CDR3 here is CASSPGTGEAFF. The CDR3 nucleotides read TGTGCCAGCAGCCCGGGGACAGGTGAAGCTTTCTTT.

The chain links TRBV5-1 to TRBJ2-7; perhaps TRBD1 as D (6 bases). The V gene lost 0 bases and the J gene lost 7 bases, with 11 bases spanning the gap. This CDR3 is 13 amino acids long. Germline V lookup: CDR1 SGHRS, CDR2 YFSETQ. CDR3: CASSLGDRSEQYF. CDR3 nucleotide sequence: TGCGCCAGCAGCTTGGGTGACAGGAGTGAGCAGTACTTC.

This chain uses TRBV30 with TRBJ1-2; D is ambiguous. The CDR3 is 13 amino acids. Germline V gives CDR1 GTSNPN, CDR2 SVGIG (reference sequence). Between the trimmed V and J ends, which lost 5 bases and 2 bases, there was a span of 12 bases. The CDR3 loop is CAWGNGLNYGYTF. As DNA, the CDR3 is TGTGCCTGGGGAAATGGGTTGAACTATGGCTACACCTTC.

The genes are TRBV5-1 and TRBJ2-7; unclear D gene. Between the trimmed V and J ends, which lost 2 bases and 3 bases, there was a span of 6 bases. Germline assignment: CDR1 SGHRS and CDR2 YFSETQ. The CDR3 is 12 amino acids. CDR3 nucleotides: TGCGCCAGCAGCTTTGATTACTACGAGCAGTACTTC. This translates into CASSFDYYEQYF.

The chain has TRBV2 and TRBJ2-1, with 9 bases fitting TRBD2. Germline V gene lookup returns CDR1 SNHLY and CDR2 FYNNEI. The CDR3 covers 16 residues. The J segment lost 8 bases and the V segment lost 4 bases, leaving 12 bases of the junction unmatched. CDR3 loop: CASSVGTSSIVDEQFF. CDR3 nucleotide sequence: TGTGCCAGCAGTGTTGGGACTAGCTCTATCGTGGATGAGCAGTTCTTC.

The chain combines TRBV30 with TRBJ1-2; the D gene is possibly TRBD1 (6 bases). Germline CDR1 GTSNPN, CDR2 SVGIG (reference sequence). Between the trimmed V and J ends, which lost 5 bases and 4 bases, there was a span of 17 bases. The CDR3 has 14 residues. CDR3 DNA sequence: TGTGCCTGGGGTCCCCACCAGACAGGCTATGGCTACACCTTC. Translation gives CAWGPHQTGYGYTF. Variable domain in full (rest from reference TRBV30 and TRBJ1-2): SQTIHQWPATLVQPVGSPLSLECTVEGTSNPNLYWYRQAAGRGLQLLFYSVGIGQISSEVPQNLSASRPQDRQFILSSKKLLLSDSGFYLCAWGPHQTGYGYTFGSGTRLTVV.

This chain joins TRBV5-1 and TRBJ2-7; D is unresolved. V lost 3 bases, J lost 0 bases, and 16 bases lay in between. This CDR3 is built from 16 residues. Looked up from germline, CDR1 is SGHRS and CDR2 is YFSETQ. In nucleotides, the CDR3 is TGCGCCAGCAGCTCTCGTGCAGGATCCGGCTCCTACGAGCAGTACTTC. Translating gives CASSSRAGSGSYEQYF.

The chain combines TRBV15 with TRBJ1-4; D is unclear. Looked up from germline, CDR1 is LNHNV and CDR2 is YYDKDF (reference sequence). The V end was cut by 6 bases, the J end by 4 bases, with 18 bases between. The length of the CDR3 is 16 residues. CDR3 loop: CATSRTDGRLNEKLFF. The CDR3 region has the DNA TGTGCCACCAGTAGGACCGACGGACGACTTAATGAAAAACTGTTTTTT.

This clone was seen a single time. The gene calls are TRBV27 and TRBJ2-7, with 7 bases identical to TRBD2. V gave up 6 bases and J gave up 1 base; unmatched junction bases: 15. The CDR3 length is 17 residues. Germline lookup yields CDR1 MNHEY and CDR2 SMNVEV (reference sequence). CDR3 in DNA: TGTGCCAGCAGGATTAGGGTGGCGGGAGTTAGTTCCTACGAGCAGTACTTC. This gives the protein CASRIRVAGVSSYEQYF.

The chain uses TRBV15 and TRBJ1-2; 8 bases map to TRBD1. Trimming removed 2 bases from V and 8 bases from J; junction bases left unmatched: 19. The length of the CDR3 is 18 residues. Germline V gives CDR1 LNHNV, CDR2 YYDKDF (reference sequence). The CDR3 sequence: CATSRLNKAGTGRGGYTF. CDR3 coding DNA: TGTGCCACCAGCAGACTGAACAAGGCAGGGACAGGACGAGGCGGCTACACCTTC.